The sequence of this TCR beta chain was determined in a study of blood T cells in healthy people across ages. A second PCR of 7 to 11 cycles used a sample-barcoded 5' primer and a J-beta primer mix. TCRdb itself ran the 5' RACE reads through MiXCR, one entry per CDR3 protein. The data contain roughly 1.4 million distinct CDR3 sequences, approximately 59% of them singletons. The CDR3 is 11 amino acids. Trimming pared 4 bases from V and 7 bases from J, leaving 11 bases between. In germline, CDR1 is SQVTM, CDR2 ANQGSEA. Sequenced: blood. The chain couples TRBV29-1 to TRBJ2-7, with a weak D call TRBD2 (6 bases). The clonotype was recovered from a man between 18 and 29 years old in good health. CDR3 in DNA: TGCAGCGTTGTTCGGGGAGGAGAGCAGTACTTC. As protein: CSVVRGGEQYF.